This T cell receptor (beta chain) was recovered during a study of blood T cell repertoires in COVID-19. Original handling: From reference gene primer amplification, estimates of nucleated cell counts were derived. Clones were sequenced by immunoSEQ multiplex PCR, and TCRdb holds only the in-frame ones, with some missing. V and J calls and clone size are given by that table; D and trimming were obtained from the DNA. The sample lists some 54,000 clones; over 80% were seen once. This clone was counted between two and nine times. The CDR3 has 14 amino acids. The germline CDR1 and CDR2 sequences are SGHTA and FQGNSA. V dropped 3 bases and J dropped 4 bases, with 12 bases sitting between them.

What was sequenced was peripheral blood. The J gene is TRBJ1-2, the V gene TRBV7-2; D possibly corresponds to TRBD1 (5 bases). The source is an older woman with acute or convalescent COVID-19. This CDR3 reads CASSFSRETYGYTF. DNA for the CDR3: TGTGCCAGCAGCTTTTCCAGGGAAACCTATGGCTACACCTTC.